This T cell receptor (beta chain) was profiled in a study of shared clonotypes between healthy human individuals. Some clones are missing from TCRdb's copy, which holds only in-frame ones; the method was immunoSEQ multiplex PCR. The sample holds hundreds of thousands of clones, approximately 95% seen once. On this clone: A read error may explain this, as a much larger clone is one base away. The sample carries other DNA sequences with the same CDR3.

The CDR3 runs to 12 residues. The V end lost 4 bases, the J end lost 3 bases, and 8 bases lay between the germline ends. The germline V gene has CDR1 SGHNT and CDR2 YYREEE (reference sequence). Naivety among CD8 cells was defined by CD45RO negativity and positive CCR7 selection, thereby excluding terminally differentiated effector memory CD45RA+ cells. The sequence came from a woman in her twenties or thirties in good health. The chain couples TRBV5-4 to TRBJ2-7; D may be TRBD1 (6 bases). The specimen sequenced was naive CD8+ T cells sorted from blood. The CDR3 sequence is CASSLGGYEQYF. DNA of the CDR3: TGTGCCAGCAGCCTAGGGGGCTACGAGCAGTACTTC.